This T cell receptor (beta chain) was documented in a study of spatial heterogeneity in lung cancer. Study-level findings and limits: Within tumors, counts of expanded alpha and beta TCRs tracked tumor mutation counts.

To note about this clonotype: Its antigen is unknown.

V was shortened by 4 bases and J by 9 bases, with 10 bases between the two germline ends. The CDR3 loop spans 12 amino acids. CDR1 and CDR2 (germline): SGHAT, FQNNGV. Sample time point: sample taken at primary tumor resection. There were 72 donors, all of them untreated patients with early-stage non-small cell lung cancer. A unique molecular identifier was carried by every single TCR cDNA molecule. Via MiXCR, TCRdb re-called the 5' RACE reads, giving one row per CDR3 protein. The sample consists of about 10,000 distinct CDR3 sequences, roughly 8% of them appearing once. This chain joins TRBV11-2 and TRBJ2-1; D is ambiguous. This TCR was recovered from a male donor with early-stage non-small cell lung cancer. The source material was lung tumor tissue, sampled at surgery. CDR3 loop: CASSSIGGEQFF. DNA for the CDR3: TGTGCCAGCAGCTCCATCGGTGGTGAGCAGTTCTTC.